A single sample gave rise to the 25 T cell receptor beta chains below, sequenced in a study of cytomegalovirus exposure and HLA in healthy donors. Vbeta (60) and Jbeta (13) primers were used in the PCR. Profiled with immunoSEQ multiplex PCR; TCRdb holds only in-frame clones, not every one. The data hold roughly 120,000 clones, with around 81% observed a single time. Source material: PBMCs. The receptors derive from a woman between 25 and 40 years old in good health and CMV-seronegative.

This clone was seen only once. The chain couples TRBV5-1 to TRBJ1-5; maybe TRBD1 (5 bases). The CDR3 consists of 13 residues. Looked up from germline, CDR1 is SGHRS and CDR2 is YFSETQ. Trimming stripped 0 bases from V and 6 bases from J, with 7 bases between. The CDR3 protein is CASSLEGSQPQHF. CDR3 nucleotide sequence: TGCGCCAGCAGCTTGGAGGGGTCTCAGCCCCAGCATTTT.

This chain joins TRBV2 and TRBJ2-3; TRBD2 matches at 8 bases. This CDR3 contains 17 residues. Germline V gene lookup returns CDR1 SNHLY and CDR2 FYNNEI. V trimming: 7 bases; J trimming: 6 bases; junction bases outside the gene matches: 18. The CDR3 protein is CASIITLAGKAGDTQYF. Written as DNA, the CDR3 is TGTGCCAGCATTATCACATTAGCGGGAAAGGCCGGTGATACGCAGTATTTT.

The DNA for the CDR3 is TGCGCCAGCAGCCAAGAACCAGTGGATGAGCAGTTCTTC. Encoded protein: CASSQEPVDEQFF. J is TRBJ2-1 and V is TRBV4-1; no definite D call. This CDR3 is built from 13 residues. The germline V gene encodes CDR1 MGHRA and CDR2 YSYEKL. The V and J ends lost 0 bases and 8 bases respectively, with 8 bases between them.

This rearrangement joins TRBV28 to TRBJ2-2; the D gene is possibly TRBD1 (6 bases). This CDR3 comprises 14 residues. V was shortened by 7 bases and J by 1 base, with 10 bases between the two germline ends. Germline V gene data show CDR1 as MDHEN and CDR2 as SYDVKM. The DNA for the CDR3 is TGTGCCAGCACCCTGACAGGGAACACCGGGGAGCTGTTTTTT. This encodes CASTLTGNTGELFF.

The chain couples TRBV7-6 to TRBJ2-2; possibly TRBD2 for D (5 bases). CDR1 and CDR2 (germline): SGHVS, FNYEAQ. Trimming removed 2 bases from V and 2 bases from J, with 12 bases in between. The CDR3 runs to 16 residues. CDR3 protein: CASSLFSGENTGELFF. CDR3 sequence (DNA): TGTGCCAGCAGCTTATTCAGCGGAGAAAACACCGGGGAGCTGTTTTTT.

Worth noting for this clone: Other DNA sequences within the sample encode an identical CDR3. This sequence joins TRBV5-1 and TRBJ2-5; D perhaps matches TRBD2 (6 bases). The V end was cut by 0 bases, the J end by 5 bases, with 11 bases between. Germline CDR1 and CDR2: SGHRS and YFSETQ. The CDR3 consists of 14 residues. The DNA of the CDR3 is TGCGCCAGCAGCTTGGCCCATGGGGGGGAGACCCAGTACTTC. Protein product: CASSLAHGGETQYF.

The V gene is TRBV9, the J gene TRBJ2-5, with 9 positions matching TRBD1. This CDR3 contains 13 residues. Germline CDR1 is SGDLS and CDR2 is YYNGEE. The J segment lost 3 bases and the V segment lost 5 bases, leaving 2 bases of the junction unmatched. The CDR3 nucleotides read TGTGCCAGCAGTCGACAGGGGGAAGAGACCCAGTACTTC. This translates into CASSRQGEETQYF.

This clone came up once. An end of the junction does not agree with germline; a read error may underlie this. The chain recombines TRBV2 with TRBJ2-5, with D hard to call. The CDR3 covers 11 residues. The germline gives CDR1 SNHLY, CDR2 FYNNEI. Here the CDR3 DNA reads TGTGCCAGCAGGGCCGTGGGCCCGCCCCACTTC. It specifies CASRAVGPPHF.

The chain combines TRBV6-1 with TRBJ2-1, with 9 bases matching TRBD2. The CDR3 consists of 15 residues. J was trimmed by 9 bases and V by 4 bases; bases with no gene match: 10. CDR1 and CDR2 from the germline V gene are MNHNS and SASEGT. CDR3 amino acids: CASSGLVLAGSEQFF. The CDR3 DNA is TGTGCCAGCAGTGGCCTTGTGCTAGCGGGAAGTGAGCAGTTCTTC.

This clone was found a few times. J is TRBJ1-2 and V is TRBV10-3, with 7 nucleotides matching TRBD1. CDR1 is ENHRY, CDR2 SYGVKD, per germline. The length of the CDR3 is 14 residues. V gave up 0 bases and J gave up 8 bases; unmatched junction bases: 6. The CDR3 nucleotides are TGTGCCATCAGTGAGTCCACAGGGGCCCGCGGCTACACCTTC. This encodes CAISESTGARGYTF.

This chain joins TRBV19 and TRBJ2-5, with D perhaps TRBD1 (5 bases). This CDR3 has 14 residues. Germline V gene data show CDR1 as LNHDA and CDR2 as SQIVND (reference sequence). With 1 base removed from V and 1 base from J, the gap between germline ends came to 7 bases. The CDR3 loop is CASSIGQLQETQYF. DNA of the CDR3: TGTGCCAGTAGTATAGGACAGCTCCAAGAGACCCAGTACTTC. The full variable domain, rest sourced from reference TRBV19 and TRBJ2-5, is DGGITQSPKYLFRKEGQNVTLSCEQNLNHDAMYWYRQDPGQGLRLIYYSQIVNDFQKGDIAEGYSVSREKKESFPLTVTSAQKNPTAFYLCASSIGQLQETQYFGPGTRLLVL.

The V gene is TRBV7-9, the J gene TRBJ1-6, with D possibly TRBD1 on 5 matching bases. The CDR3 is made up of 14 amino acids. V was clipped by 2 bases and J by 7 bases, with 9 bases between them. Per the germline V gene, CDR1 is SEHNR and CDR2 is FQNEAQ (reference sequence). The CDR3 DNA follows: TGTGCCAGCAGCTTAAGGGGAGGGAATTCACCCCTCCACTTT. As protein: CASSLRGGNSPLHF.

The V and J genes are TRBV7-9 and TRBJ2-4; weak D call: TRBD2 (6 bases). This CDR3 has 13 residues. With 3 bases removed from V and 5 bases from J, the gap between germline ends came to 8 bases. Germline V lookup: CDR1 SEHNR, CDR2 FQNEAQ (reference sequence). CDR3 nucleotides: TGTGCCAGCAGCTTGACGGGGGAAAACATTCAGTACTTC. It is translated as CASSLTGENIQYF.

The chain is built from TRBV25-1 and TRBJ2-5; D is possibly TRBD1 (6 bases). V shed 1 base and J shed 3 bases, with 9 bases lying between them. The CDR3 length is 14 residues. Germline lookup yields CDR1 MGHDK and CDR2 SYGVNS. In DNA form, the CDR3 reads TGTGCCAGCAGTGAATCCCAGGGGAAAGAGACCCAGTACTTC. Its translation is CASSESQGKETQYF.

There are a few counts of this clone. The CDR3 region has the DNA TGCGCCAGCAGCCAAGATCTTATCGCGGGGTCCCTGACTAGCACAGATACGCAGTATTTT. Amino acids: CASSQDLIAGSLTSTDTQYF. This chain uses TRBV4-3 with TRBJ2-3; possibly TRBD2 for D (6 bases). The length of the CDR3 is 20 residues. V lost 0 bases and J 0 bases, leaving 22 bases between the germline ends. Germline-derived CDR1 and CDR2 are LGHNA and YSLEER.

This clone has only one observation. V gene TRBV5-1 combines with J gene TRBJ2-1, with D unresolved. V was pared by 6 bases and J by 0 bases, with 10 bases between. There are 14 residues in the CDR3. Germline V lookup: CDR1 SGHRS, CDR2 YFSETQ. The CDR3 nucleotides read TGCGCCAGCAACCCACGCAGCTCCTACAATGAGCAGTTCTTC. This codes for CASNPRSSYNEQFF.

CDR3 protein: CASSLLGHASTDTQYF. As DNA, the CDR3 is TGTGCCAGCAGCTTATTAGGACACGCTAGCACAGATACGCAGTATTTT. V is TRBV7-9 and J is TRBJ2-3; D perhaps matches TRBD1 (5 bases). Trimming removed 2 bases at V and 0 bases at J, with 12 bases between. Looked up from germline, CDR1 is SEHNR and CDR2 is FQNEAQ (reference sequence). The CDR3 has 16 amino acids.

This rearrangement joins TRBV7-3 to TRBJ2-3; 10 nucleotides agree with TRBD2. CDR3 length equals 17 residues. Germline values: CDR1 SGHTA, CDR2 FQGTGA. V shed 0 bases, J shed 4 bases, and the junction held 7 bases outside the gene matches. Here the CDR3 DNA reads TGTGCCAGCAGCTTAACTCCTAGCGGGAGTGGGGCAGATACGCAGTATTTT. It yields the protein CASSLTPSGSGADTQYF.

The V call is TRBV7-9, the J call TRBJ1-2; D perhaps matches TRBD1 (6 bases). V was pared by 5 bases and J by 8 bases, with 12 bases between. This CDR3 has 12 amino acids. The V gene's germline CDR1 is SEHNR and CDR2 FQNEAQ (reference sequence). CDR3 sequence (DNA): TGTGCCAGCAGCCCCACAGGGATGGGCTACACCTTC. Translation: CASSPTGMGYTF.

The J gene is TRBJ2-5, the V gene TRBV11-2, with TRBD2 matching 13 bases. The CDR3 loop spans 17 amino acids. Germline V lookup: CDR1 SGHAT, CDR2 FQNNGV. V gave up 5 bases and J gave up 1 base; unmatched junction bases: 7. This chain's CDR3 is CASSQTSGRATQETQYF. DNA of the CDR3: TGTGCCAGCAGCCAAACTAGCGGGAGGGCTACCCAAGAGACCCAGTACTTC.

V and J are TRBV4-3 and TRBJ1-4; D is uncertain. The CDR3 has 14 amino acids. V was cut by 0 bases and J by 5 bases, with 7 bases left in between. CDR1 is LGHNA, CDR2 YSLEER, per germline. CDR3 DNA sequence: TGCGCCAGCAGCCAAGAGAGGAGAAATGAAAAACTGTTTTTT. As protein: CASSQERRNEKLFF.

The chain is built from TRBV15 and TRBJ2-2; 9 bases line up with TRBD2. The CDR3 has 18 amino acids. The ends lost 1 base at V and 4 bases at J; junction bases unmatched: 10. In germline, CDR1 is LNHNV, CDR2 YYDKDF (reference sequence). The CDR3 DNA is TGTGCCACCAGCAGAGCTGTGACAGCGGGAGGTGGCACCGGGGAGCTGTTTTTT. Its translation: CATSRAVTAGGGTGELFF.

This sequence joins TRBV11-1 and TRBJ2-7; 13 bases fit TRBD2. The CDR3 has 15 amino acids. Germline V gene data show CDR1 as SGHAT and CDR2 as FQDESV (reference sequence). V shed 6 bases and J 1 base; nucleotides not matched to a gene: 3. In nucleotides, the CDR3 is TGTGCCAGCAGACTAGCGGGAGGGCTTTCCTACGAGCAGTACTTC. Translation: CASRLAGGLSYEQYF.

This clone was counted once. The chain couples TRBV5-1 to TRBJ2-3; D is ambiguous. V lost 4 bases, J lost 5 bases, and 8 bases lay in between. Germline V CDR1 and CDR2: SGHRS, YFSETQ. The length of the CDR3 is 12 residues. CDR3 region: CASSLGQDTQYF. DNA of the CDR3: TGCGCCAGCAGCCTTGGGCAAGATACGCAGTATTTT.

The chain recombines TRBV6-6 with TRBJ2-5; 9 bases are a match to TRBD2. The trim removed 4 bases at V and 2 bases at J, leaving 8 bases unmatched. This CDR3 is built from 16 residues. Per the germline V gene, CDR1 is MNHNY and CDR2 is SVGAGI (reference sequence). Here the CDR3 DNA reads TGTGCCAGCAGTTCCCATAGCGGGAGCGGGCAAGAGACCCAGTACTTC. As protein: CASSSHSGSGQETQYF.